A selection of T cell receptor beta chains follows, all from one sample in a study of shared clonotypes between healthy human individuals. Clones were sequenced by immunoSEQ multiplex PCR, and TCRdb holds only the in-frame ones, with some missing. The sample lists some 2.1 million clones; 90% to 95% were seen once. The source material was naive CD4+ T cells sorted from blood. Every receptor here comes from a man between 18 and 29 years old in good health. Both conserved end residues are part of each CDR3. The D gene is left open where the match is weak. Size is omitted from some rows. Given values are once, few, many or a class for expanded clones.

j_call v_call clone_size d_call cdr3_nt cdr3_aa
TRBJ2-3 TRBV5-1 NA NA TGCGCCAGCAGCTTGGTGGGGGTCGCGTCCGCAGATACGCAGTATTTT CASSLVGVASADTQYF
TRBJ2-7 TRBV7-2 NA NA TGTGCCAGCAGCTTAGCCCCGGCTAGCACTGGCTACGAGCAGTACTTC CASSLAPASTGYEQYF
TRBJ1-1 TRBV11-2 NA NA TGTGCCAGCAGCGTGCAACCCCAGGGTTGGATCGGCAACACTAAAGCTTTCTTT CASSVQPQGWIGNTKAFF
TRBJ2-5 TRBV6-1 NA TRBD2 TGTGCCAGCCGGGGCGGCGGGAGAGAGACCCAGTACTTC CASRGGGRETQYF
TRBJ2-1 TRBV6-5 NA NA TGTGCCAGCAGGAGGGACTTTCGCTACAATGAGCAGTTCTTC CASRRDFRYNEQFF
TRBJ2-5 TRBV18 NA NA TGTGCCAGCTCACCAGGGGCCGGAGAGACCCAGTACTTC CASSPGAGETQYF
TRBJ2-1 TRBV19 once NA TGTGCCAGTACCCCACGGAGCCCTCTCTACAATGAGCAGTTCTTC CASTPRSPLYNEQFF
TRBJ2-2 TRBV9 NA NA TGTGCCAGCAGCCCCACCGGTGGGCTAGCCATGGGAACCGGGGAGCTGTTTTTT CASSPTGGLAMGTGELFF
TRBJ2-7 TRBV28 NA NA TGTGCCAGCAGTTTCAGATACGAGCAGTACTTC CASSFRYEQYF
TRBJ1-1 TRBV25-1 NA TRBD1 TGTGCCAGCAGTCCCTCACAGGGGGTAGGGGGTGAAGCTTTCTTT CASSPSQGVGGEAFF
TRBJ1-6 TRBV6-5 few TRBD1 TGTGCCAGCAGCACTTGGGGCAGGGGGAGTTCACCCCTCCACTTT CASSTWGRGSSPLHF
TRBJ2-5 TRBV5-4 NA TRBD1 TGTGCCAGCAGTTCTAGACAGGGCGGGCAAGAGACCCAGTACTTC CASSSRQGGQETQYF
TRBJ2-2 TRBV11-3 NA NA TGTGCCAGCAGCCCCCGGAGTGGGACCGGGGAGCTGTTTTTT CASSPRSGTGELFF
TRBJ2-3 TRBV28 NA NA TGTGCCAGCAGTTTAGTCCTGGGCACAGATACGCAGTATTTT CASSLVLGTDTQYF
TRBJ1-1 TRBV28 NA NA TGTGCCAGCACCCCCGGGACAATAGTCCCTGAAGCTTTCTTT CASTPGTIVPEAFF
TRBJ1-6 TRBV5-1 NA TRBD1 TGCGCCAGCAGCTTGGAGGGACAGGGCGGTTCACCCCTCCACTTT CASSLEGQGGSPLHF
TRBJ2-1 TRBV9 NA NA TGTGCCAGCCGTTCGGTTCACTACAATGAGCAGTTCTTC CASRSVHYNEQFF
TRBJ1-1 TRBV5-4 NA NA TGTGCCAGCAGCCCACCCGGGGGAGTGAACACTGAAGCTTTCTTT CASSPPGGVNTEAFF
TRBJ2-3 TRBV18 once NA TGTGCCAGCTCACAACGGGTGAAGGGCCACGCAGATACGCAGTATTTT CASSQRVKGHADTQYF
TRBJ2-3 TRBV6-5 NA TRBD1 TGTGCCAGCAGTTCTACCGGGACAGGGGCCGATACGCAGTATTTT CASSSTGTGADTQYF
TRBJ2-1 TRBV28 NA TRBD2 TGTGCCAGCAGTTGGCTAGCGGGTAACAATGAGCAGTTCTTC CASSWLAGNNEQFF
TRBJ2-7 TRBV6-6 NA TRBD2 TGTGCCAGCACCCCAGCGGGAGTGCTCTCCTACGAGCAGTACTTC CASTPAGVLSYEQYF
TRBJ1-5 TRBV28 many NA TGTGCCAGCAGTTTACTGATAGGCAATCAGCCCCAGCATTTT CASSLLIGNQPQHF
TRBJ2-4 TRBV18 NA NA TGTGCCAGCTCACCGCGGGATTCATGGGAGAACATTCAGTACTTC CASSPRDSWENIQYF
TRBJ1-4 TRBV5-1 NA NA TGCGCCAGCAGCTTGGTAGCGGGACAACCTAATGAAAAACTGTTTTTT CASSLVAGQPNEKLFF
TRBJ1-4 TRBV5-5 NA NA TGTGCCAGCAGCTTGGTGGCAGGATTTAATGAAAAACTGTTTTTT CASSLVAGFNEKLFF
TRBJ2-3 TRBV2 NA TRBD2 TGTGCCAGCACCTTCGGCGGGGGGGGTACAGATACGCAGTATTTT CASTFGGGGTDTQYF
TRBJ1-2 TRBV6-5 NA TRBD1 TGTGCCAGCAGTTACAGAGGGGGCGGAAGCTATGGCTACACCTTC CASSYRGGGSYGYTF
TRBJ1-1 TRBV9 few NA TGTGCCAGCAGCACCCACTCCGGCACTGAAGCTTTCTTT CASSTHSGTEAFF
TRBJ1-5 TRBV6-1 NA NA TGTGCCAGCAGTGAATATAGCTGGACTAAGGGCAATCAGCCCCAGCATTTT CASSEYSWTKGNQPQHF
TRBJ1-4 TRBV7-7 NA TRBD1 TGTGCTAGCAGCTCGACAAAGGGGGCGGATGAAAAACTGTTTTTT CASSSTKGADEKLFF
TRBJ1-5 TRBV6-1 NA NA TGTGCCAGCAGTGTGGTTGGCAATCAGCCCCAGCATTTT CASSVVGNQPQHF
TRBJ2-6 TRBV7-2 few NA TGTGCCAGCAGCTCTCGAACTCAATCTGGGGCCAACGTCCTGACTTTC CASSSRTQSGANVLTF
TRBJ2-7 TRBV15 once NA TGTGCCACCAGCAGAGGTACCAGTCCCGCGTCCTACGAGCAGTACTTC CATSRGTSPASYEQYF
TRBJ2-2 TRBV6-1 NA NA TGTGCCAGCAGTGAACAGGACACCGGGGAGCTGTTTTTT CASSEQDTGELFF
TRBJ1-5 TRBV6-1 NA NA TGTGCCAGCAGTGGTCAGGGGCTGGTTCAGCCCCAGCATTTT CASSGQGLVQPQHF
TRBJ2-2 TRBV6-6 NA NA TGTGCCAGCAGCCCAGGGGCCGGGGAGCTGTTTTTT CASSPGAGELFF
TRBJ2-1 TRBV10-3 NA TRBD2 TGTGCCATCAGTGCTAGCGGGGGGTTCAATGAGCAGTTCTTC CAISASGGFNEQFF
TRBJ1-2 TRBV19 NA TRBD1 TGTGCCACCTTTGGGACAGGGATGGAAAACTATGGCTACACCTTC CATFGTGMENYGYTF
TRBJ1-2 TRBV7-2 NA NA TGTGCCAGCAGCTTCGGGACAACTGGCGGCTACACCTTC CASSFGTTGGYTF
TRBJ2-3 TRBV25-1 NA TRBD2 TGTGCCACTCTAAGGCGGGAGACAGATACGCAGTATTTT CATLRRETDTQYF
TRBJ1-1 TRBV6-1 NA NA TGTGCCAGCCTATTAGGCGGTCTTGGCACTGAAGCTTTCTTT CASLLGGLGTEAFF
TRBJ2-7 TRBV30 NA NA TGTGCCTGGAGACAGGGCGCCGAGCAGTACTTC CAWRQGAEQYF
TRBJ2-2 TRBV6-1 NA NA TGTGCCAGCAGTGAACAGGGCACCGGGGAGCTGTTTTTT CASSEQGTGELFF
TRBJ2-7 TRBV7-2 NA NA TGTGCCAGCACCCCAACGGACGCCCACGAGCAGTACTTC CASTPTDAHEQYF
TRBJ1-4 TRBV10-3 NA TRBD1 TGTGCCATTCGACCGGGACAGGGTAATGAAAAACTGTTTTTT CAIRPGQGNEKLFF
TRBJ2-3 TRBV18 NA NA TGTGCCAGCTCACCACGAGGTAGCACAGATACGCAGTATTTT CASSPRGSTDTQYF
TRBJ2-7 TRBV6-5 NA TRBD2 TGTGCCAGCAGTTACTCGCTAGCGGGCTCCTACGAGCAGTACTTC CASSYSLAGSYEQYF
TRBJ1-2 TRBV20-1 NA NA TGCAGTGCTGCAGGGTACTATGGCTACACCTTC CSAAGYYGYTF
TRBJ1-4 TRBV19 NA NA TGTGCCAGTAGTACAAGAAATGAAAAACTGTTTTTT CASSTRNEKLFF
TRBJ1-2 TRBV10-3 NA NA TGTGCCATAGGATTTAACTATGGCTACACCTTC CAIGFNYGYTF
TRBJ2-6 TRBV7-2 NA TRBD1 TGTGCCAGCAGGCCCGGGACAGCCTTTTCCTGGGCCAACGTCCTGACTTTC CASRPGTAFSWANVLTF
TRBJ1-2 TRBV6-6 NA NA TGTGCCAGCGGTAACTCGGACAGTTATGGCTACACCTTC CASGNSDSYGYTF
TRBJ2-7 TRBV11-2 NA NA TGTGCCAGCACCTCACCTGCACCGGACGGATTCTACGAGCAGTACTTC CASTSPAPDGFYEQYF
TRBJ2-7 TRBV5-8 once NA TGTGCCAGCAGCTTGGGGGGGCGGTCGGCCTACGAGCAGTACTTC CASSLGGRSAYEQYF
TRBJ2-1 TRBV6-5 NA TRBD1 TGTGCCAGCAGTTTCCGGGACAGTAAGCAGTTCTTC CASSFRDSKQFF
TRBJ2-7 TRBV5-6 NA TRBD2 TGTGCCAGCAGCCCGGGAGGCTACGAGCAGTACTTC CASSPGGYEQYF
TRBJ2-7 TRBV19 NA TRBD1 TGTGCCAGTAGTACGACAGGGACCTCCTACGAGCAGTACTTC CASSTTGTSYEQYF